Below, 26 T cell receptor beta chains from the same sample are listed, as sequenced in a study of cytomegalovirus exposure and HLA in healthy donors. This table comes from immunoSEQ multiplex PCR, and its TCRdb copy is limited to in-frame clones, with some not included. The sample shows over 150,000 clones, more than 70% of them seen only once. The specimen was PBMCs. These receptors came from a human donor in good health.

The chain combines TRBV29-1 with TRBJ2-1; no definite D call. V was pared by 4 bases and J by 0 bases, with 10 bases between. Germline CDR1 is SQVTM and CDR2 is ANQGSEA. CDR3 length: 14 amino acids. The CDR3 DNA is TGCAGCGTTGCAGGTGGCTCCTCCTACAATGAGCAGTTCTTC. The encoded protein is CSVAGGSSYNEQFF.

The chain combines TRBV30 with TRBJ1-5; D remains unclear. V lost 1 base and J 0 bases, leaving 10 bases between the germline ends. The CDR3 runs 15 residues. Germline loops: CDR1 GTSNPN, CDR2 SVGIG (reference sequence). CDR3 residues: CAWSAEGYSNQPQHF. The CDR3 DNA reads as TGTGCCTGGAGTGCGGAGGGTTATAGCAATCAGCCCCAGCATTTT.

This clone was seen a single time. The chain uses TRBV7-3 and TRBJ1-2; no firm D call. Trimming took 5 bases from V and 1 from J, leaving 14 bases between them. The CDR3 covers 15 residues. Germline CDR1 and CDR2: SGHTA and FQGTGA. Here the CDR3 DNA reads TGTGCCAGCAGCCGGCAGCCGGGAGTTAACTATGGCTACACCTTC. Its translation: CASSRQPGVNYGYTF.

This chain connects TRBV7-9 to TRBJ2-7, with 10 bases matching TRBD2. J gave up 4 bases and V 2 bases, and 11 bases lay outside the gene matches. The CDR3 is made up of 17 amino acids. CDR1 and CDR2 (germline): SEHNR, FQNEAQ (reference sequence). The CDR3 protein is CASSLTPLAGDLYEQYF. The CDR3 DNA is TGTGCCAGCAGCTTAACCCCTCTAGCGGGGGACCTATACGAGCAGTACTTC.

This chain connects TRBV6-6 to TRBJ2-7; 7 positions match TRBD2. Germline trimming cut 10 bases from V and 2 bases from J; bases unmatched to any gene: 11. Germline assignment: CDR1 MNHNY and CDR2 SVGAGI (reference sequence). This CDR3 is built from 14 residues. The CDR3 DNA reads as TGTGCCACCGGGGGGTTAAGCGGTACCTACGAGCAGTACTTC. Translation gives CATGGLSGTYEQYF.

The genes are TRBV27 and TRBJ1-1, with 7 bases matching TRBD1. V was clipped by 5 bases and J by 11 bases; unmatched bases: 11. Germline CDR1 reads MNHEY; CDR2 reads SMNVEV (reference sequence). CDR3 size: 13 residues. The CDR3 DNA reads as TGTGCCAGCAGTCCGTTGACAGGGAAGTGGGCTTTCTTT. This codes for CASSPLTGKWAFF.

The chain couples TRBV5-5 to TRBJ2-3, with D possibly being TRBD1 (6 bases). This CDR3 region has 14 residues. Trimming pared 4 bases from V and 2 bases from J, leaving 11 bases between. Germline values: CDR1 SGHKS, CDR2 YYEKEE (reference sequence). This CDR3 reads CASSPDRATDTQYF. CDR3 in DNA: TGTGCCAGCAGCCCGGACAGAGCCACAGATACGCAGTATTTT. Looking up the rest from reference TRBV5-5 and TRBJ2-3 gives the full variable domain: DAGVTQSPTHLIKTRGQQVTLRCSPISGHKSVSWYQQVLGQGPQFIFQYYEKEERGRGNFPDRFSARQFPNYSSELNVNALLLGDSALYLCASSPDRATDTQYFGPGTRLTVL.

The gene calls are TRBV4-1 and TRBJ1-5; no clear D gene. CDR3 length: 15 residues. With 0 bases removed from V and 2 bases from J, the gap between germline ends came to 8 bases. Per germline, CDR1 MGHRA and CDR2 YSYEKL. CDR3 DNA: TGCGCCAGCAGCCAAGAGGATCGGGGCAATCAGCCCCAGCATTTT. As protein: CASSQEDRGNQPQHF.

V usage is TRBV27 and J usage is TRBJ2-2; the match to TRBD2 covers 11 bases. The CDR3 length is 18 residues. The ends lost 7 bases at V and 5 bases at J; junction bases unmatched: 15. Per germline, CDR1 MNHEY and CDR2 SMNVEV (reference sequence). The CDR3 bases are TGTGCCAGCACCTTGCGACTAGCGGGATCAACGGATACCGGGGAGCTGTTTTTT. It codes for CASTLRLAGSTDTGELFF.

The chain combines TRBV7-6 with TRBJ1-5; 7 bases match TRBD1. The CDR3 is 15 amino acids. Per the germline V gene, CDR1 is SGHVS and CDR2 is FNYEAQ. V was pared by 5 bases and J by 0 bases, with 4 bases of the junction left unmatched. For the CDR3, the DNA is TGTGCCAGCAGCCCACAGGGGTATAGCAATCAGCCCCAGCATTTT. It specifies CASSPQGYSNQPQHF. The whole variable domain, remainder taken from reference TRBV7-6 and TRBJ1-5, is GAGVSQSPRYKVTKRGQDVALRCDPISGHVSLYWYRQALGQGPEFLTYFNYEAQQDKSGLPNDRFSAERPEGSISTLTIQRTEQRDSAMYRCASSPQGYSNQPQHFGDGTRLSIL.

The chain recombines TRBV27 with TRBJ2-7; TRBD2 matches at 10 bases. Germline CDR1 MNHEY, CDR2 SMNVEV (reference sequence). This CDR3 is built from 17 residues. The V segment lost 4 bases and the J segment 2 bases; nucleotides outside the gene matches: 11. The CDR3 DNA is TGTGCCAGCAGTTCCCTATACCTTACTAGCGGGGCCTACGAGCAGTACTTC. Translating gives CASSSLYLTSGAYEQYF.

The chain uses TRBV28 and TRBJ1-1; TRBD1 matches 10 bases. There are 20 residues in the CDR3. V trimming: 4 bases; J trimming: 0 bases; junction bases outside the gene matches: 17. The germline V gene encodes CDR1 MDHEN and CDR2 SYDVKM. CDR3 sequence: CASSYPGQGPLTWVNTEAFF. CDR3 DNA sequence: TGTGCCAGCAGTTACCCGGGACAGGGGCCTCTCACTTGGGTGAACACTGAAGCTTTCTTT.

The V call is TRBV19, the J call TRBJ2-7; the D gene is possibly TRBD2 (6 bases). The V and J ends lost 6 bases and 0 bases respectively, with 21 bases between them. The CDR3 consists of 17 residues. Germline CDR1 LNHDA, CDR2 SQIVND (reference sequence). The CDR3, as DNA: TGTGCCAGTAGCACTAAGGGACTCCCGAGCAGCTCCTACGAGCAGTACTTC. Translated, it gives CASSTKGLPSSSYEQYF.

V is TRBV11-2 and J is TRBJ1-2; 7 positions match TRBD1. CDR1 and CDR2 from the germline V gene are SGHAT and FQNNGV. The CDR3 is 16 amino acids. The junction had 10 bases not matched to a gene; V was cut back by 2 bases and J by 4 bases. The CDR3 region is CASSLRFAAGGYGYTF. CDR3 sequence (DNA): TGTGCCAGCAGCTTAAGGTTTGCGGCAGGGGGCTATGGCTACACCTTC.

This chain connects TRBV7-2 to TRBJ1-4; TRBD1 aligns across 7 bases. Germline CDR1 is SGHTA and CDR2 is FQGNSA. The J segment lost 8 bases and the V segment lost 3 bases, leaving 6 bases of the junction unmatched. The CDR3 is made up of 14 amino acids. The CDR3 coding sequence is TGTGCCAGCAGCTTCGACAGGGCGGCGGAAAAACTGTTTTTT. Its protein product is CASSFDRAAEKLFF.

The chain joins TRBV28 to TRBJ1-1; D perhaps matches TRBD1 (5 bases). The CDR3 runs 14 residues. CDR1 and CDR2 (germline): MDHEN, SYDVKM. The V end was cut by 6 bases, the J end by 1 base, with 12 bases between. The CDR3 nucleotides are TGTGCCAGCAGGCAAGACAGACAGAACACTGAAGCTTTCTTT. Translation: CASRQDRQNTEAFF.

The rearrangement links TRBV9 to TRBJ2-5, with a possible D match to TRBD1 (7 bases). The V and J ends lost 1 base and 5 bases respectively, with 12 bases between them. The germline V gene encodes CDR1 SGDLS and CDR2 YYNGEE. The CDR3 has 14 amino acids. The CDR3 loop is CASSVRAGGETQYF. The CDR3 bases are TGTGCCAGCAGCGTACGGGCAGGGGGGGAGACCCAGTACTTC. Complete variable domain (other parts from reference TRBV9 and TRBJ2-5): DSGVTQTPKHLITATGQRVTLRCSPRSGDLSVYWYQQSLDQGLQFLIQYYNGEERAKGNILERFSAQQFPDLHSELNLSSLELGDSALYFCASSVRAGGETQYFGPGTRLLVL.

The chain has TRBV9 and TRBJ2-7; D not resolved. This CDR3 is built from 16 residues. Trimming took off 4 bases at V and 1 base at J, with 18 bases between the two ends. Germline values: CDR1 SGDLS, CDR2 YYNGEE. CDR3 nucleotides: TGTGCCAGCAGCCCAGAAGACAAGCCATCTTCCTACGAGCAGTACTTC. As protein: CASSPEDKPSSYEQYF.

The rearrangement joins TRBV5-1 to TRBJ1-1; TRBD1 agrees at 9 bases. CDR3 length: 15 amino acids. V lost 0 bases, J lost 4 bases, and 4 bases stayed unmatched. CDR1 and CDR2 (germline): SGHRS, YFSETQ. For the CDR3, the DNA is TGCGCCAGCAGCTTGGCGGTGACAGGGGGCACTGAAGCTTTCTTT. Its protein is CASSLAVTGGTEAFF.

A few counts support this clone. J is TRBJ1-2 and V is TRBV7-9; D perhaps matches TRBD1 (6 bases). Germline CDR1 SEHNR, CDR2 FQNEAQ (reference sequence). The CDR3 extends over 16 amino acids. Trimming left V 5 bases short and J 4 bases short, with 20 bases between. DNA of the CDR3: TGTGCCAGCAGCGGATACAGGGTTGGAAGGGGCTATGGCTACACCTTC. Translation gives CASSGYRVGRGYGYTF.

CDR3 residues: CASSPYGTGVYEQYF. DNA for the CDR3: TGTGCCAGCAGTCCTTATGGGACGGGGGTCTACGAGCAGTACTTC. The V and J genes are TRBV11-2 and TRBJ2-7; D might be TRBD2 (6 bases). Looked up from germline, CDR1 is SGHAT and CDR2 is FQNNGV. V shed 6 bases and J shed 3 bases, with 18 bases lying between them. The CDR3 runs 15 residues. Together with reference TRBV11-2 and TRBJ2-7, the CDR3 gives the full variable domain: EAGVAQSPRYKIIEKRQSVAFWCNPISGHATLYWYQQILGQGPKLLIQFQNNGVVDDSQLPKDRFSAERLKGVDSTLKIQPAKLEDSAVYLCASSPYGTGVYEQYFGPGTRLTVT.

The chain couples TRBV9 to TRBJ2-3, with TRBD2 matching over 11 bases. V lost 0 bases, J lost 4 bases, and 4 bases stayed unmatched. Germline CDR1 is SGDLS and CDR2 is YYNGEE. CDR3 size: 16 residues. In DNA, the CDR3 is TGTGCCAGCAGCGTAGTGGGACTAGCGGTCCCAGATACGCAGTATTTT. Translating it yields CASSVVGLAVPDTQYF.

J is TRBJ1-2 and V is TRBV14; D is ambiguous. Trimming pared 1 base from V and 4 bases from J, leaving 7 bases between. The CDR3 contains 13 residues. The V gene's germline CDR1 is SGHDN and CDR2 FVKESK. Here the CDR3 reads CASSQVNGYGYTF. The CDR3 region has the DNA TGTGCCAGCAGCCAAGTCAACGGCTATGGCTACACCTTC.

This chain connects TRBV6-1 to TRBJ1-5; 8 positions agree with TRBD1. This CDR3 has 14 residues. Per the germline V gene, CDR1 is MNHNS and CDR2 is SASEGT. The trim removed 10 bases at V and 0 bases at J, leaving 5 bases unmatched. The CDR3 reads CATADRVSNQPQHF. Written as DNA, the CDR3 is TGTGCCACCGCGGACAGGGTTAGCAATCAGCCCCAGCATTTT.

The CDR3 nucleotides are TGCGCCAGCAGCTCAACTCATCAGGGAAGGCAGCCCCAGCATTTT. Translating it yields CASSSTHQGRQPQHF. This chain uses TRBV5-1 with TRBJ1-5; possibly TRBD1 for D (5 bases). Germline lookup yields CDR1 SGHRS and CDR2 YFSETQ. The germline V and J ends were trimmed by 3 bases and 7 bases, with 17 bases remaining between them. CDR3 length equals 15 residues.

This chain uses TRBV7-9 with TRBJ1-2, with D possibly being TRBD1 (6 bases). The germline gives CDR1 SEHNR, CDR2 FQNEAQ (reference sequence). The V gene lost 1 base and the J gene lost 7 bases, with 13 bases spanning the gap. This CDR3 has 14 amino acids. The CDR3 loop is CASSLETGPGGYTF. In nucleotides, the CDR3 is TGTGCCAGCAGCTTAGAAACAGGGCCGGGTGGCTACACCTTC.